The sequence of this T cell receptor (beta chain) was determined in a study of blood T cell repertoires in COVID-19. The assay was immunoSEQ multiplex PCR, and TCRdb's table has in-frame clones only and misses some. The data show almost 250,000 clones, roughly 86% seen once. Germline CDR1 is MNHEY and CDR2 is SMNVEV (reference sequence). The CDR3 contains 16 residues. V was clipped by 5 bases and J by 7 bases, with 21 bases between them. This clonotype was obtained from a woman in her sixties who had recovered from COVID-19. The genes are TRBV27 and TRBJ2-1; possibly TRBD2 for D (5 bases). Sequenced material: peripheral blood. CDR3 DNA: TGTGCCAGCAGTAAGTCCAGCCGCGGGCGGCAAAATGAGCAGTTCTTC. Translating gives CASSKSSRGRQNEQFF.